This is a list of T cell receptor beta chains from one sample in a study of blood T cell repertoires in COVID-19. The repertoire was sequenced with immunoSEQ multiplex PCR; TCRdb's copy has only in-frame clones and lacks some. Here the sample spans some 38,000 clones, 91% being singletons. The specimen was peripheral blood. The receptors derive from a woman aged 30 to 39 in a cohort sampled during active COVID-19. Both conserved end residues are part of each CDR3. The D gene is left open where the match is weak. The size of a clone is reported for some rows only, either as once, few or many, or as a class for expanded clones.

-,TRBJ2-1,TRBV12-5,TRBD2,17,CASGLVLAGSSYNEQFF,TGTGCTAGTGGTTTGGTACTAGCGGGTAGCTCCTACAATGAGCAGTTCTTC
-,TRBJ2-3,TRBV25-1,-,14,CAVGGSGRTDTQYF,TGTGCCGTCGGGGGTTCCGGGAGAACAGATACGCAGTATTTT
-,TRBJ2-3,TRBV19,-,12,CASAYAGDTQYF,TGTGCCAGTGCCTACGCGGGGGATACGCAGTATTTT
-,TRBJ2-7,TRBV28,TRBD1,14,CASSLVDRTYEQYF,TGTGCCAGCAGTTTAGTGGACAGGACTTACGAGCAGTACTTC
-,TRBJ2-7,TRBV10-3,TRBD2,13,CAISESGRFEQYF,TGTGCCATCAGTGAGAGCGGGAGATTCGAGCAGTACTTC
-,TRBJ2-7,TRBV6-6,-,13,CASSYSAGYEQYF,TGTGCCAGCAGTTACTCCGCGGGTTACGAGCAGTACTTC
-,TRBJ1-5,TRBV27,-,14,CASSLNGGNQPQHF,TGTGCCAGCAGTTTAAACGGGGGCAATCAGCCCCAGCATTTT
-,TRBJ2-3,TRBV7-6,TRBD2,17,CASSLAPQLAGTDTQYF,TGTGCCAGCAGCTTAGCGCCTCAACTAGCGGGCACAGATACGCAGTATTTT
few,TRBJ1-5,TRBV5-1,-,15,CASSLEAGYNQPQHF,TGCGCCAGCAGCTTGGAGGCAGGGTACAATCAGCCCCAGCATTTT
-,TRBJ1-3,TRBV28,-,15,CASSLKGHSGNTIYF,TGTGCCAGCAGTTTAAAGGGACACTCTGGAAACACCATATATTTT
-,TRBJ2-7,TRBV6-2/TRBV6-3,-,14,CASSYSPGAYEQYF,TGTGCCAGCAGTTACTCGCCAGGGGCCTACGAGCAGTACTTC
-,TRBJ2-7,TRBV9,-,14,CASSDGGSSYEQYF,TGTGCCAGCAGCGATGGGGGGTCTTCCTACGAGCAGTACTTC
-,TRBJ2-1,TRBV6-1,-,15,CASSDQWSSYNEQFF,TGTGCCAGCAGTGATCAGTGGAGCTCCTACAATGAGCAGTTCTTC
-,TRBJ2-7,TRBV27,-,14,CASSLSARGYEQYF,TGTGCCAGCAGTTTATCCGCTAGGGGGTACGAGCAGTACTTC
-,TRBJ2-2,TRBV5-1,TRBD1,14,CASSWDSGTGELFF,TGCGCCAGCAGCTGGGACAGCGGAACCGGGGAGCTGTTTTTT
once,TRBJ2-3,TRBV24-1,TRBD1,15,CATSEMGQGVDTQYF,TGTGCCACCAGTGAGATGGGACAGGGGGTCGATACGCAGTATTTT
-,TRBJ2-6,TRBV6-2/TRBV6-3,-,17,CASSTGTMSSGANVLTF,TGTGCCAGCAGTACCGGGACAATGAGCTCTGGGGCCAACGTCCTGACTTTC
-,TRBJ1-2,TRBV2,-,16,CASSVDSRNLPYGYTF,TGTGCCAGCAGTGTCGACTCCCGCAACTTACCATATGGCTACACCTTC
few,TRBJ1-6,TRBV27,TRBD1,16,CASSRQGAIGNSPLHF,TGTGCCAGCAGTCGACAGGGGGCGATTGGAAATTCACCCCTCCACTTT
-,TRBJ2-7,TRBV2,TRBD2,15,CASTRLAASSYEQYF,TGTGCCAGCACCAGACTAGCGGCTAGCTCCTACGAGCAGTACTTC
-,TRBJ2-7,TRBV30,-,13,CAWSQGLSYEQYF,TGTGCCTGGTCTCAGGGGCTCTCCTACGAGCAGTACTTC
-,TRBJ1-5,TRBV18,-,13,CASARGTNQPQHF,TGTGCCAGCGCCCGGGGGACCAATCAGCCCCAGCATTTT
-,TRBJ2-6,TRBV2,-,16,CASSIRHISGANVLTF,TGTGCCAGCAGCATCCGACACATCTCTGGGGCCAACGTCCTGACTTTC
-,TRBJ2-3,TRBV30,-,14,CARRSSFITDTQYF,TGTGCCCGGAGGAGTTCCTTTATCACAGATACGCAGTATTTT
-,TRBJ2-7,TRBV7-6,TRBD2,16,CASSLASGRTPYEQYF,TGTGCCAGCAGCTTAGCTAGCGGGAGAACCCCCTACGAGCAGTACTTC
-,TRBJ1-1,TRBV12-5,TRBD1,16,CASGPEMQQGDTEAFF,TGTGCTAGTGGTCCAGAAATGCAACAGGGGGACACTGAAGCTTTCTTT